These 6 T cell receptor beta chains share one sample of origin, sequenced in a study of OX40 agonist ivuxolimab in advanced cancers. Sequencing used immunoSEQ multiplex PCR; TCRdb keeps in-frame clones, though not all of them. There are tens of thousands of clones in the sample; 88% occur only once, and about 5.5% lies in the top ten. The sequencing here drew on CD4+ or CD8+ T cells sorted from blood, taken in a trial of the OX40 agonist ivuxolimab. Receptors were obtained from an adult with an advanced solid tumor such as melanoma, head and neck, liver or kidney cancer.

This chain links TRBV5-1 with TRBJ2-2; TRBD1 might be the D (6 bases). The CDR3 consists of 16 residues. Between the trimmed V and J ends, which lost 4 bases and 2 bases, there was a span of 15 bases. CDR1 is SGHRS, CDR2 YFSETQ, per germline. CDR3 bases: TGCGCCAGCAGCCTAGAGGGGACACCCAACACCGGGGAGCTGTTTTTT. This sequence encodes CASSLEGTPNTGELFF.

V usage is TRBV7-2 and J usage is TRBJ1-2; D unclear. CDR1 is SGHTA, CDR2 FQGNSA, per germline. V lost 5 bases and J lost 0, with 16 bases in between. CDR3 size: 16 residues. Here the CDR3 DNA reads TGTGCCAGCAGCATTATAGATCGTTCAGCTAACTATGGCTACACCTTC. Protein sequence: CASSIIDRSANYGYTF.

This rearrangement joins TRBV4-2 to TRBJ1-4, with 8 positions matching TRBD1. This CDR3 contains 15 residues. J lost 7 bases, V lost 1 base, and 5 bases had no gene match. CDR1 and CDR2 from the germline V gene are LGHNA and YNFKEQ. CDR3 loop: CASSQAGTGPEKLFF. CDR3 sequence (DNA): TGTGCCAGCAGCCAAGCCGGGACAGGACCTGAAAAACTGTTTTTT.

The chain is built from TRBV29-1 and TRBJ2-4; TRBD2 agrees at 8 bases. This CDR3 is built from 14 residues. Per the germline V gene, CDR1 is SQVTM and CDR2 is ANQGSEA. The V gene end was trimmed by 3 bases and the J gene end by 3 bases; junction bases not matched to a gene: 4. DNA for the CDR3: TGCAGCGTTGAGGTTGGGACTAGCAAAAACATTCAGTACTTC. It yields the protein CSVEVGTSKNIQYF.

The chain uses TRBV27 and TRBJ2-2, with D possibly being TRBD2 (5 bases). The V end was cut by 6 bases, the J end by 7 bases, with 15 bases between. Germline V CDR1 and CDR2: MNHEY, SMNVEV (reference sequence). This CDR3 comprises 14 residues. This chain's CDR3 is CASSTRDYGGELFF. CDR3 nucleotide sequence: TGTGCCAGCAGCACCAGAGACTACGGCGGGGAGCTGTTTTTT.

The chain carries TRBV10-3 and TRBJ1-6; no definite D call. The CDR3 has 16 amino acids. Germline CDR1 reads ENHRY; CDR2 reads SYGVKD. Trimming left V 4 bases short and J 9 bases short, with 19 bases between. CDR3 loop: CAISGAGSSGGSPLHF. Here the CDR3 DNA reads TGTGCCATCAGTGGTGCCGGCAGCTCAGGAGGTTCACCCCTCCACTTT.